This T cell receptor (beta chain) was documented in a study of response to subunit inactivated influenza vaccine. This clonotype has just a few counts. From the RT-PCR reads, TCRdb called clonotypes with MiXCR, one entry per CDR3 protein. This table has some 570,000 distinct CDR3 sequences, about 11% appearing once. This CDR3 comprises 12 residues. Germline values: CDR1 DFQATT, CDR2 SNEGSKA (reference sequence). Trimming took 5 bases from V and 5 from J, leaving 10 bases between them. This sample also belongs to another study, concerning T cells expressing NK-cell markers. Per that paper: Synthesis of TCR beta cDNA relied on 5'RACE template switching carrying UMIs. Sorted T-cell subsets CD3+CD56+NKG2C+, CD3+CD56+NKG2C- and CD3+CD56-NKG2C+ were TCR beta-sequenced.

The sequenced sample was PBMCs from blood, obtained on the day of vaccination. This receptor was taken from a man over 45 who received an inactivated influenza vaccine. The rearrangement joins TRBV20-1 to TRBJ1-5, with D unclear. The CDR3 loop is CSAPAEDQPQHF. The CDR3 DNA reads TGCAGTGCTCCCGCCGAGGATCAGCCCCAGCATTTT.